This T cell receptor beta chain was sequenced for a study of identical twins. Germline V gene lookup returns CDR1 SGHVS and CDR2 FQNEAQ. V was pared by 1 base and J by 2 bases, with 12 bases between. CDR3 length: 15 amino acids. In regard to this clonotype: Its antigen remains unknown.

TCRdb analysed the 5' RACE reads with MiXCR anew, one entry per CDR3 protein. Among about 500,000 distinct CDR3 sequences, approximately 14% were seen once, and the ten largest hold approximately 1%. Study-wide points: There is a chance that invariant MAIT and iNKT cells partially muddied zero-insertion analyses.

The data also belong to a second study, concerning yellow fever vaccine responses in identical twins.

Material for sequencing was CD4+ T cells sorted from blood. The sequence was obtained from a woman younger than 35 in good health. This chain joins TRBV7-8 and TRBJ2-7; possible D gene TRBD2, 6 bases. This chain's CDR3 is CASSLGAGPPYEQYF. The CDR3 region has the DNA TGTGCCAGCAGCTTAGGCGCGGGGCCCCCCTACGAGCAGTACTTC.